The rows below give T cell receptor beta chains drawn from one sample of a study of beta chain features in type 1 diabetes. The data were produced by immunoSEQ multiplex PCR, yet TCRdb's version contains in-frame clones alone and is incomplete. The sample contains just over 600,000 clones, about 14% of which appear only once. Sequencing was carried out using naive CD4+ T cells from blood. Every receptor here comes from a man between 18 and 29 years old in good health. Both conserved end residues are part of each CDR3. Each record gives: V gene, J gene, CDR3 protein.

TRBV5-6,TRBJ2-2,CASSLSTGELFF
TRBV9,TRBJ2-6,CASSSLGEDVLTF
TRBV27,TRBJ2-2,CASSLYMNTGELFF
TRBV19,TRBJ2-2,CASSGDPQKANTGELFF
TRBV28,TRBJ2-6,CASHNGGLSGANVLTF
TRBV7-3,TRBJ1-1,CASSPDRGSTEAFF
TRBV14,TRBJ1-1,CASSQGFPFEAFF
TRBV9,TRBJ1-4,CASSVDQGAGEKLFF
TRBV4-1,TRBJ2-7,CASSQDRVRHEQYF
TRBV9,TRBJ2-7,CASSASGKEYEQYF
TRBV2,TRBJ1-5,CASSVARNQPQHF
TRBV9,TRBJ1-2,CASSVQGNYGYTF
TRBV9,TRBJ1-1,CASSARTGGDTEAFF
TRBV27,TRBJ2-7,CASRFNAMVSEQYF
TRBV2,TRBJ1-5,CATCLGQGKQPQHF
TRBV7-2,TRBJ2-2,CASSFPTGGRNTGELFF
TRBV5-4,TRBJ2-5,CASSPSWDRGKETQYF
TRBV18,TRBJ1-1,CASSLHRDTEAFF
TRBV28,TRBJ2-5,CASSSLGLRETQYF
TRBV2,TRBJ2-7,CASSLNGQTYEQYF
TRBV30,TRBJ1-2,CAWSRGMRYGYTF
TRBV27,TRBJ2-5,CASSLRVVGAGLETQYF
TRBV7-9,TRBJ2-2,CASSLLGGTGELFF
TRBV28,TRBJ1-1,CASSPLGLGSTEAFF
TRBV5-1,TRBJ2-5,CASSLAGLAIETQYF
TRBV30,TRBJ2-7,CAWIRGTYEQYF
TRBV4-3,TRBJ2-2,CASSQGSYTGELFF
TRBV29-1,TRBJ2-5,CSVRNYRVDGETQYF
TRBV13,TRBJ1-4,CASSLGLATLTNEKLFF
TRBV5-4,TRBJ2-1,CASSLDRGLYNEQFF
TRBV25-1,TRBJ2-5,CASSEYGGGETQYF
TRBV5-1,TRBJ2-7,CASSLWGGYEQYF
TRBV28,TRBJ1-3,CASRGTIGNTIYF
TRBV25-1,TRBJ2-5,CASSERVKVYF
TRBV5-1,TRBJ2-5,CASSPVKKGGRYQETQYF
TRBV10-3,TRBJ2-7,CAISESVGGASYEQYF
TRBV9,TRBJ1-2,CASSVAGGWAYGYTF
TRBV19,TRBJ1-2,CASSVQAGSNYGYTF
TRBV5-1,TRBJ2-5,CASSYGQERGETQYF
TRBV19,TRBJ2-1,CASSIGGSRSYNEQFF
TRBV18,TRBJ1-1,CASSLSQGIPTEAFF
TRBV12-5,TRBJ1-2,CASGTRALPGYGYTF
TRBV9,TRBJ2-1,CASSAGVAGAYNEQFF
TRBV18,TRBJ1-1,CASSPREDTEAFF
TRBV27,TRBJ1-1,CASSARQRGTEAFF
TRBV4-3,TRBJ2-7,CAEDLSYEQYF
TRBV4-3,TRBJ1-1,CASSQGQGENTEAFF
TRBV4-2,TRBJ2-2,CASSQDPGGYTGELFF
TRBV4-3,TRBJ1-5,CASSQEIGSNQPQHF
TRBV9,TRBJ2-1,CASSVGTSGGSQFF
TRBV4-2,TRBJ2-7,CASSQVGDYEQYF
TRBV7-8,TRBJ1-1,CASSLVSAGTMNTEAFF
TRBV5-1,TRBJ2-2,CASSLEVPNTGELFF
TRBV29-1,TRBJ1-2,CSVEDPKGARYGYTF